This T cell receptor (beta chain) was sequenced during a study of blood T cell repertoires in COVID-19. Looking at the study overall: Sites across the United States, Italy and Spain contributed samples from acute and convalescent COVID-19.

The J segment lost 5 bases and the V segment lost 3 bases, leaving 6 bases of the junction unmatched. Germline CDR1 reads SGHRS; CDR2 reads YFSETQ. This CDR3 spans 14 amino acids. The assay was immunoSEQ multiplex PCR, and TCRdb's table has in-frame clones only and misses some. The sample consists of 280,000 or so clones, under 90% of them appearing once. Contact with a PCR-confirmed or clinician-diagnosed COVID-19 case occurred within 2 weeks of entry. This receptor was obtained from a woman between 50 and 59 years old who had been exposed to COVID-19. Material for sequencing was PBMCs or T cells enriched from blood (not recorded which). This chain uses TRBV5-1 with TRBJ2-7; 9 nucleotides match TRBD1. The CDR3 region is CASSSTGGPDEQYF. Here the CDR3 DNA reads TGCGCCAGCAGCTCCACAGGGGGCCCCGACGAGCAGTACTTC. Full variable domain (outside the CDR3, taken from reference TRBV5-1 and TRBJ2-7): KAGVTQTPRYLIKTRGQQVTLSCSPISGHRSVSWYQQTPGQGLQFLFEYFSETQRNKGNFPGRFSGRQFSNSRSEMNVSTLELGDSALYLCASSSTGGPDEQYFGPGTRLTVT.